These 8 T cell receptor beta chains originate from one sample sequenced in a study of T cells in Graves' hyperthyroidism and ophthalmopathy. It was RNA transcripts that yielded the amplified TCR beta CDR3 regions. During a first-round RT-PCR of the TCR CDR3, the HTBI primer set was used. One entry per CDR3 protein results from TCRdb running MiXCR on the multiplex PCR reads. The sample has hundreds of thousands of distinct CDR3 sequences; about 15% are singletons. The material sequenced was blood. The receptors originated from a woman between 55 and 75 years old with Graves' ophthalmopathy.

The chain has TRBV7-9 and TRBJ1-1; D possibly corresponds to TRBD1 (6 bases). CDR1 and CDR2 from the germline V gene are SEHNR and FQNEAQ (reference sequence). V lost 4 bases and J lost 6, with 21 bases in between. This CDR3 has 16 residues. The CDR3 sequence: CASSSSWGGGRAEAFF. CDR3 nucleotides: TGTGCCAGCAGCTCCTCGTGGGGAGGGGGGCGAGCTGAAGCTTTCTTT.

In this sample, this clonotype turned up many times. The CDR3 bases are TGCGCCAGCAGTAGAGCGGGACAGCATAATGAAAAACTGTTTTTT. Protein product: CASSRAGQHNEKLFF. The rearrangement uses TRBV5-1 and TRBJ1-4; 7 positions agree with TRBD1. Germline V gene lookup returns CDR1 SGHRS and CDR2 YFSETQ. This CDR3 is built from 15 residues. The ends lost 5 bases at V and 4 bases at J; junction bases unmatched: 8.

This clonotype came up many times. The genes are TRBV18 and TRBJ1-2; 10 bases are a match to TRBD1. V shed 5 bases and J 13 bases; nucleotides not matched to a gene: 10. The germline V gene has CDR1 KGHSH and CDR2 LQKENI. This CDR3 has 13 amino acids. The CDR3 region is CASSDRDRGDSTF. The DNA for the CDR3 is TGTGCCAGCTCAGACCGGGACAGGGGAGACTCCACCTTC.

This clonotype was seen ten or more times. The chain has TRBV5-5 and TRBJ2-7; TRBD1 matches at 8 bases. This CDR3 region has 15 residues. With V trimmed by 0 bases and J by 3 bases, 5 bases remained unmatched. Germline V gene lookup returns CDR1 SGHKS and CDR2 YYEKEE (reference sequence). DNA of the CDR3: TGTGCCAGCAGCTTGGCCAACAGGGGGGTCTACGAGCAGTACTTC. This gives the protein CASSLANRGVYEQYF.

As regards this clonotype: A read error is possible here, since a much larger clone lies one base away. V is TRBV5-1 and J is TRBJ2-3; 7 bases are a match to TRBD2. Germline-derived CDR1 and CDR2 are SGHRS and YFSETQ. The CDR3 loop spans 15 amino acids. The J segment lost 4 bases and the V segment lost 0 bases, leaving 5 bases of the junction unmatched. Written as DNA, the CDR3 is TGCGCCAGCAGCTTGGCCGGCCGGGGGGCAGATACGCAGTATTTT. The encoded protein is CASSLAGRGADTQYF.

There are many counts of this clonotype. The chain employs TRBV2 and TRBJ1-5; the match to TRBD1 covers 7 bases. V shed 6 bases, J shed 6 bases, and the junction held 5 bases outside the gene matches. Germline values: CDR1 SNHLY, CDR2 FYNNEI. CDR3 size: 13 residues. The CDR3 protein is CASRETGPQPQHF. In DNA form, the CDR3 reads TGTGCCAGCAGAGAGACAGGGCCTCAGCCCCAGCATTTT.

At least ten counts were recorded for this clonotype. The CDR3 here is CASRKGGPVRGDTQYF. The DNA of the CDR3 is TGTGCCAGCAGGAAAGGGGGGCCGGTTCGGGGTGATACGCAGTATTTT. This chain uses TRBV2 with TRBJ2-3, with D possibly being TRBD1 or TRBD2 (6 bases each). Per germline, CDR1 SNHLY and CDR2 FYNNEI. V gave up 6 bases and J gave up 6 bases, with 22 bases separating them. The length of the CDR3 is 16 residues.

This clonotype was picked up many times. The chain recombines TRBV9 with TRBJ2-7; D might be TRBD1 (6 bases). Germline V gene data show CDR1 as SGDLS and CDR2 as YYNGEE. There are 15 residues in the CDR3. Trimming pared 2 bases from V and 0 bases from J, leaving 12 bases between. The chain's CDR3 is CASSVGDTTSYEQYF. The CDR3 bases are TGTGCCAGCAGCGTTGGGGACACCACCTCCTACGAGCAGTACTTC.